The rows below give T cell receptor beta chains drawn from one sample of a study of blood T cell repertoires in COVID-19. Assay: immunoSEQ multiplex PCR; the TCRdb copy retains only in-frame clones and omits some. The sample records tens of thousands of clones, about 80% being singletons. Sequencing input: peripheral blood. The source of these receptors is a human donor in a cohort sampled during active COVID-19. Each CDR3 is given with its conserved first and last residue. Fields, in order: J gene, clone size, V gene, D gene, CDR3 DNA, CDR3 protein. The D gene is left open where the match is weak. Clone size is not always given. Where it is, it says once, few, many or a class for expanded clones.

TRBJ2-2,once,TRBV7-3,TRBD2,TGTGCCAGCAGCTACAGGGCTAGCGGGGTAAACACCGGGGAGCTGTTTTTT,CASSYRASGVNTGELFF
TRBJ1-2,few,TRBV2,TRBD1,TGTGCCAGCAGTCCCGACAGGGCGAACTATGGCTACACCTTC,CASSPDRANYGYTF
TRBJ2-7,.,TRBV21-1,.,TGTGCCAGCAGCCGACAAGGGCGGACAGGGGTTTTCTACGAGCAGTACTTC,CASSRQGRTGVFYEQYF
TRBJ2-7,.,TRBV28,.,TGTGCCAGCAGGGGACTGAGCTCGGGGGAGCAGTACTTC,CASRGLSSGEQYF
TRBJ2-3,.,TRBV24-1,TRBD1,TGTGCCACCAGTGATTTCGGGACAGGGGGCCCAGATACGCAGTATTTT,CATSDFGTGGPDTQYF
TRBJ2-2,.,TRBV6-5,.,TGTGCCAGCACCGGGGTCAACACCGGGGAGCTGTTTTTT,CASTGVNTGELFF
TRBJ1-1,.,TRBV7-3,.,TGTGCCAGCAGCTTACTGGCCCGAGGTTCCGATGCAGGGACTGAAGCTTTCTTT,CASSLLARGSDAGTEAFF
TRBJ2-7,few,TRBV7-9,TRBD1,TGTGCCAGCAGCTTGGACAGGAGCTCCTACGAGCAGTACTTC,CASSLDRSSYEQYF
TRBJ2-1,once,TRBV11-2,.,TGTGCCAGCAGCCCAGAGACGGGGAGCTCCTACAATGAGCAGTTCTTC,CASSPETGSSYNEQFF
TRBJ1-4,.,TRBV5-5,.,TGTGCCAGCAGCTTCTATAATGAAAAACTGTTTTTT,CASSFYNEKLFF
TRBJ2-3,.,TRBV7-3,TRBD2,TGTGCCAGCCAGCGGGAGGGGGGCACAGATACGCAGTATTTT,CASQREGGTDTQYF
TRBJ2-7,.,TRBV7-2,TRBD2,TGTGCCAGCAGCGGTAAAGCCCGGGGGGGCCTTTTGAGTAAGCAGTACTTC,CASSGKARGGLLSKQYF
TRBJ2-7,.,TRBV7-2,TRBD2,TGTGCCAGCAGCTTGGGACTAGCATACGAGCAGTACTTC,CASSLGLAYEQYF
TRBJ2-2,once,TRBV2,TRBD2,TGTGCCAGCAGTGGGGAGGGCTCAACCGGGGAGCTGTTTTTT,CASSGEGSTGELFF
TRBJ1-2,.,TRBV7-2,.,TGTGCCAGCAGTTTGCTCCGGGACATCCAAGGTTACTATGGCTACACCTTC,CASSLLRDIQGYYGYTF
TRBJ2-6,.,TRBV6-2/TRBV6-3,.,TGTGCCAGCAGTTACCGGGTCTCTGGGGCCAACGTCCTGACTTTC,CASSYRVSGANVLTF
TRBJ2-1,.,TRBV5-4,TRBD1,TGTGCCAGCAGCTTGCGGGGACAGGACGATGAGCAGTTCTTC,CASSLRGQDDEQFF
TRBJ1-3,.,TRBV28,.,TGTGCCAGTGGGCCACAAGCTTCTGGAAACACCATATATTTT,CASGPQASGNTIYF
TRBJ2-2,.,TRBV6-1,.,TGTGCCAGCAGTGTAGCAGGGGGGGGCTCGAACACCGGGGAGCTGTTTTTT,CASSVAGGGSNTGELFF
TRBJ1-5,few,TRBV9,.,TGTGCCAGCAGCGTAGGGCAGGGTGGCAATCAGCCCCAGCATTTT,CASSVGQGGNQPQHF
TRBJ2-7,few,TRBV19,.,TGTGCCAGTAGTGCCACCACAGGGATCACCGCGTTC,CASSATTGITAF
TRBJ2-2,.,TRBV18,.,TGTGCCAGCTCACCAAAGGGGCTGGACACCGGGGAGCTGTTTTTT,CASSPKGLDTGELFF
TRBJ1-2,few,TRBV30,TRBD1,TGTGCCTGGAGTGGAGGGGGCTTAATCTATGGCTACACCTTC,CAWSGGGLIYGYTF
TRBJ1-5,.,TRBV7-8,.,TGTGCCAGCAGCTTAGCCACAGGGTATAGCAATCAGCCCCAGCATTTT,CASSLATGYSNQPQHF
TRBJ2-3,.,TRBV29-1,TRBD1,TGCAGCGTTGTCCAGGGGGGCACAGATACGCAGTATTTT,CSVVQGGTDTQYF
TRBJ1-5,few,TRBV4-1,.,TGCGCCAGCAGCCAAGGGGGGGGACGTAGCAATCAGCCCCAGCATTTT,CASSQGGGRSNQPQHF
TRBJ2-7,once,TRBV7-9,.,TGTGCCAGCAGCCGAGAAGTGTCGGGTCCCCACGAGCAGTACTTC,CASSREVSGPHEQYF
TRBJ2-7,.,TRBV27,.,TGTGCCAGCAGTGTTACAGTCAGCTCCTACGAGCAGTACTTC,CASSVTVSSYEQYF
TRBJ1-1,.,TRBV28,.,TGTGCCAGCAGGGGCCGGAGGGGCGGAACTGAAGCTTTCTTT,CASRGRRGGTEAFF
TRBJ1-2,.,TRBV7-2,TRBD1,TGTGCCAGCAGCACCTACAGGGGAAATTACACCTTC,CASSTYRGNYTF
TRBJ2-7,.,TRBV20-1,.,TGCAGTGCTAGCGGGGACTACGAGCAGTACTTC,CSASGDYEQYF
TRBJ2-3,.,TRBV12-3/TRBV12-4,.,TGTGCCAGCAGCAGAATCACAGATACGCAGTATTTT,CASSRITDTQYF
TRBJ1-5,.,TRBV20-1,.,TGCAGTGCTAGTTCCGGGGTAAATCAGCCCCAGCATTTT,CSASSGVNQPQHF
TRBJ1-1,.,TRBV10-3,TRBD1,TGTGCCATCGGGACAGGGGCAGTGAACACTGAAGCTTTCTTT,CAIGTGAVNTEAFF